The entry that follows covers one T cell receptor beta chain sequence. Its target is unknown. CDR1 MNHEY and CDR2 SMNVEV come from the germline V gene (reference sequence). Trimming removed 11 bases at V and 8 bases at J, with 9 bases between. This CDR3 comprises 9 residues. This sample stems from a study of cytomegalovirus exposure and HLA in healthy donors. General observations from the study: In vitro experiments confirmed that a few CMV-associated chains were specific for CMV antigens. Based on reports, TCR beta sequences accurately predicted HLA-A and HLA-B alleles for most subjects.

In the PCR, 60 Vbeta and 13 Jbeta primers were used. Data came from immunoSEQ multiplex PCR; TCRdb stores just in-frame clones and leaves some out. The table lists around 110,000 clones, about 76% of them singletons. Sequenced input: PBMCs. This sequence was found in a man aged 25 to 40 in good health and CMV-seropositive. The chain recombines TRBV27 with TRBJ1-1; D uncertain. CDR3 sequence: CAPNSEAFF. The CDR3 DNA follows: TGTGCCCCCAACAGCGAAGCTTTCTTT.